This TCR beta chain stems from a study of OX40 agonist ivuxolimab in advanced cancers. The ends lost 0 bases at V and 5 bases at J; junction bases unmatched: 0. CDR1 is SGHTA and CDR2 is FQGNSA in the germline V gene. The CDR3 covers 13 residues. This table comes from immunoSEQ multiplex PCR, and its TCRdb copy is limited to in-frame clones, with some not included. The sample has 50,000 to 75,000 clones; about 89% are singletons. This clonotype originated in an adult with an advanced solid tumor such as melanoma, head and neck, liver or kidney cancer. The material sequenced was CD4+ or CD8+ T cells sorted from blood, taken in a trial of the OX40 agonist ivuxolimab. This chain uses TRBV7-2 with TRBJ2-5, with 7 bases aligning to TRBD2. The CDR3 nucleotides read TGTGCCAGCAGCTTAGCGGGGGGGGAGACCCAGTACTTC. It specifies CASSLAGGETQYF.